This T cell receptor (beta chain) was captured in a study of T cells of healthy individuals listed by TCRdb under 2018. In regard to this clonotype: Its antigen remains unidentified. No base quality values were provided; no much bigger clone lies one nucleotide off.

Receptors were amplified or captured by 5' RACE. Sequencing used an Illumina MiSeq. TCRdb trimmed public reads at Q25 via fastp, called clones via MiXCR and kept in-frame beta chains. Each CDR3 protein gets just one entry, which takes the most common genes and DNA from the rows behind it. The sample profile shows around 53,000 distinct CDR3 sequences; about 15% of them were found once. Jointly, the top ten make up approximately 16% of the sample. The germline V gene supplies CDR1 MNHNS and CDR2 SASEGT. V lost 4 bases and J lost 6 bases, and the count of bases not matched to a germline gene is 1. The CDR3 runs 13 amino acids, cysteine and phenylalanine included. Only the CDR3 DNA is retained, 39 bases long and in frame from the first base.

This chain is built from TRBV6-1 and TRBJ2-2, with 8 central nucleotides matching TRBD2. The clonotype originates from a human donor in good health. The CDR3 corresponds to CASSVLAAGELFF. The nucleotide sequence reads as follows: TGTGCCAGCAGTGTACTAGCGGCCGGGGAGCTGTTTTTT.